This TCR beta chain comes out of a study of early T cells in non-severe SARS-CoV-2 infection. Attachment of unique molecular identifiers was made to individual cDNA molecules. TCRdb re-called the 5' RACE reads with MiXCR, one entry per CDR3 protein. Among roughly 50,000 distinct CDR3 sequences, 8% to 10% were seen once, and the ten largest hold approximately 8.8%. This clonotype appeared a few times. Trimming left V 6 bases short and J 8 bases short, with 14 bases between. Germline V lookup: CDR1 SGHAT, CDR2 FQNNGV. CDR3 length equals 13 residues. The source of this sequence is an adult who was a healthcare worker with PCR-confirmed SARS-CoV-2 infection or an uninfected control (not recorded which). The sample consisted of whole blood. The chain combines TRBV11-2 with TRBJ2-1; D is perhaps TRBD2 (6 bases). CDR3: CASRRDSGYEQFF. As DNA, the CDR3 is TGTGCCAGCAGGCGGGACTCGGGCTATGAGCAGTTCTTC.